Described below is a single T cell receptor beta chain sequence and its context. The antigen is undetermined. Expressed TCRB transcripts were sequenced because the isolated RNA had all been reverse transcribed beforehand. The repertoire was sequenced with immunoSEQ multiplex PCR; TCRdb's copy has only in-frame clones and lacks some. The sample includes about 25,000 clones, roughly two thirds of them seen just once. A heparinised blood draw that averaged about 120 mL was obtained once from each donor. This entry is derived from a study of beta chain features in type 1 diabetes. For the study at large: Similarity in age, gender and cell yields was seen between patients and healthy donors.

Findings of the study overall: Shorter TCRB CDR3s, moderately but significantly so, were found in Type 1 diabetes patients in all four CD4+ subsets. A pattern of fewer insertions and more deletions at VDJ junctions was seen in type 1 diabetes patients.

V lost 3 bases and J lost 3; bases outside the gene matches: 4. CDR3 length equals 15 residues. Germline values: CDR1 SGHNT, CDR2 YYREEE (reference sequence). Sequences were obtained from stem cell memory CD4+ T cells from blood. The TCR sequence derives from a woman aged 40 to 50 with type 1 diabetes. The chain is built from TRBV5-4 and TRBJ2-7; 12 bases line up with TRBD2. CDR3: CASSSTSGRSYEQYF. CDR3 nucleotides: TGTGCCAGCAGCTCCACTAGCGGGAGGAGCTACGAGCAGTACTTC.